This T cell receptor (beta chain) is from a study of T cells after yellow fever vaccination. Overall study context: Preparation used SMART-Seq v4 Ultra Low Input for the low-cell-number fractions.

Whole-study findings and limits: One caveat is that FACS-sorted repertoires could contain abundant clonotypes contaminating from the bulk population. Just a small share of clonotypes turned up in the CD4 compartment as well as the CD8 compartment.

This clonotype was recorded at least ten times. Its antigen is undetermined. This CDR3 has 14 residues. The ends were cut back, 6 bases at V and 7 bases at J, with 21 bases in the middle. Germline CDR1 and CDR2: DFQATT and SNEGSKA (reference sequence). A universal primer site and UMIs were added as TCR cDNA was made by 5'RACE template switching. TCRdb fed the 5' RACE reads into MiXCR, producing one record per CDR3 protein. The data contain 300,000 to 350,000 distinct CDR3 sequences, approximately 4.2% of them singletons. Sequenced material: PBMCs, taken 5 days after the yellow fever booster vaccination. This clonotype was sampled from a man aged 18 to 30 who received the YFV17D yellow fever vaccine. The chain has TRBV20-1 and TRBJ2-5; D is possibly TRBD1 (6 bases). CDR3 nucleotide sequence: TGCAGTGCCCCACCAACAGGGAATCCTTGGACCCAGTACTTC. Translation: CSAPPTGNPWTQYF.